These 28 T cell receptor beta chains were sequenced from one sample in a study of blood T cell repertoires in COVID-19. The table came from immunoSEQ multiplex PCR; TCRdb's copy has only in-frame clones and leaves some out. The sample has around 84,000 clones, approximately 86% seen once. The sample comprised peripheral blood. These receptor sequences come from a man at least 80 years old with active or convalescent COVID-19.

The chain is built from TRBV10-3 and TRBJ2-5; 7 bases are a match to TRBD2. Germline V gene data show CDR1 as ENHRY and CDR2 as SYGVKD. The CDR3 runs to 13 residues. J was trimmed by 5 bases and V by 3 bases; bases with no gene match: 3. The CDR3 DNA reads as TGTGCCATCAGTGATCGGGGGGTGGAGACCCAGTACTTC. It specifies CAISDRGVETQYF.

The gene calls are TRBV5-6 and TRBJ2-7; 7 bases agree with TRBD1. Germline V gene data show CDR1 as SGHDT and CDR2 as YYEEEE. The V and J ends lost 0 bases and 4 bases, in that order; junction bases with no gene match: 4. The CDR3 extends over 14 amino acids. CDR3 nucleotide sequence: TGTGCCAGCAGCTTGGCCCAACAGGGGTACGAGCAGTACGTC. As protein: CASSLAQQGYEQYV.

The rearrangement links TRBV4-2 to TRBJ2-1, with 10 bases lining up with TRBD2. CDR1 and CDR2 from the germline V gene are LGHNA and YNFKEQ. With 4 bases clipped from V and 8 bases from J, the junction kept 8 bases outside the gene matches. The CDR3 is made up of 15 amino acids. CDR3 bases: TGTGCCAGCAGCCGAGAGCGGGGGGGCCCCGATGAGCAGTTCTTC. Translated, it gives CASSRERGGPDEQFF.

This sequence joins TRBV6-6 and TRBJ1-5; D gene unclear. This CDR3 is 12 amino acids long. The V end was cut by 2 bases, the J end by 11 bases, with 10 bases between. Germline loops: CDR1 MNHNY, CDR2 SVGAGI (reference sequence). The CDR3: CASSYRSRAQHF. The CDR3 nucleotides are TGTGCCAGCAGTTACCGTTCTCGGGCCCAGCATTTT.

V and J are TRBV5-1 and TRBJ1-3; unclear D gene. The V gene lost 0 bases and the J gene lost 0 bases, with 10 bases spanning the gap. Germline CDR1 and CDR2: SGHRS and YFSETQ. CDR3 length equals 16 residues. CDR3 loop: CASSLVTASSGNTIYF. The CDR3 region has the DNA TGCGCCAGCAGCTTGGTTACAGCAAGCTCTGGAAACACCATATATTTT.

The V call is TRBV11-2, the J call TRBJ2-3; 10 nucleotides align to TRBD2. The CDR3 consists of 17 residues. The germline V gene encodes CDR1 SGHAT and CDR2 FQNNGV. V gave up 2 bases and J gave up 4 bases; unmatched junction bases: 9. The CDR3 DNA reads TGTGCCAGCAGCTTACCTTTAGCGGGAGGTAGCGCAGATACGCAGTATTTT. Translating gives CASSLPLAGGSADTQYF. The variable domain in full, completed from reference TRBV11-2 and TRBJ2-3, reads EAGVAQSPRYKIIEKRQSVAFWCNPISGHATLYWYQQILGQGPKLLIQFQNNGVVDDSQLPKDRFSAERLKGVDSTLKIQPAKLEDSAVYLCASSLPLAGGSADTQYFGPGTRLTVL.

This rearrangement joins TRBV3-1 (or the pseudogene TRBV3-2) to TRBJ1-2; 9 bases agree with TRBD1. Germline values: CDR1 LGHDT, CDR2 YNNKEL (reference sequence). The CDR3 spans 15 residues. With V trimmed by 2 bases and J by 7 bases, 8 bases remained unmatched. CDR3 nucleotide sequence: TGTGCCAGCAGCCAAAGGGACAGGGACGCTGGTGGCTACACCTTC. It specifies CASSQRDRDAGGYTF.

This clone appeared a single time. The J gene is TRBJ1-3, the V gene TRBV5-4; the D is unclear. Germline CDR1 SGHNT, CDR2 YYREEE (reference sequence). The CDR3 spans 15 residues. V dropped 1 base and J dropped 0 bases, with 8 bases sitting between them. The CDR3: CASSLLQSSGNTIYF. The CDR3 region has the DNA TGTGCCAGCAGCTTGCTACAGTCCTCTGGAAACACCATATATTTT. The full variable domain, with the rest looked up from reference TRBV5-4 and TRBJ1-3, is ETGVTQSPTHLIKTRGQQVTLRCSSQSGHNTVSWYQQALGQGPQFIFQYYREEENGRGNFPPRFSGLQFPNYSSELNVNALELDDSALYLCASSLLQSSGNTIYFGEGSWLTVV.

The chain is built from TRBV5-1 and TRBJ1-1; no firm D call. V was trimmed by 5 bases and J by 3 bases, leaving 11 bases between them. Germline-derived CDR1 and CDR2 are SGHRS and YFSETQ. This CDR3 spans 13 amino acids. The CDR3 DNA is TGCGCCAGCAGGGGTACTGCGGACACTGAAGCTTTCTTT. This translates into CASRGTADTEAFF.

The CDR3 reads CASSQRQQDYGYTF. Here the CDR3 DNA reads TGCGCCAGCAGCCAACGACAGCAGGACTATGGCTACACCTTC. J is TRBJ1-2 and V is TRBV4-1, with D maybe TRBD1 (5 bases). There are 14 residues in the CDR3. V lost 2 bases to trimming and J lost 3 bases, with 10 bases between them. The germline V gene encodes CDR1 MGHRA and CDR2 YSYEKL.

The chain uses TRBV6-5 and TRBJ2-3, with D maybe TRBD2 (7 bases). The CDR3 is 15 amino acids. Germline lookup yields CDR1 MNHEY and CDR2 SVGAGI. V lost 8 bases, J lost 0 bases, and 15 bases lay in between. CDR3 amino acids: CASRGAGPSTDTQYF. CDR3 bases: TGTGCCAGCCGGGGGGCAGGGCCCAGCACAGATACGCAGTATTTT.

This chain joins TRBV10-1 and TRBJ1-1, with D unresolved. The germline gives CDR1 WNHNN, CDR2 SYGVQD (reference sequence). V lost 8 bases to trimming and J lost 1 base, with 11 bases between them. There are 13 residues in the CDR3. CDR3 sequence (DNA): TGCGCCAGCCGAAGCAGACAGAACACTGAAGCTTTCTTT. Translated: CASRSRQNTEAFF.

The chain combines TRBV5-1 with TRBJ2-1; a possible D gene is TRBD2 (7 bases). The CDR3 has 12 amino acids. Germline V gene sequence: CDR1 SGHRS, CDR2 YFSETQ. The germline V and J ends were trimmed by 7 bases and 7 bases, with 12 bases remaining between them. CDR3 protein: CASRGAGNEQFF. In DNA, the CDR3 is TGCGCCAGCCGGGGGGCGGGGAATGAGCAGTTCTTC.

Written as DNA, the CDR3 is TGTGCCAGCAACGAACCCGGGAATTCCGAAGCTTTCTTT. It yields the protein CASNEPGNSEAFF. This chain uses TRBV11-2 with TRBJ1-1; D uncertain. CDR1 is SGHAT and CDR2 is FQNNGV in the germline V gene. This CDR3 comprises 13 residues. The ends were cut back, 7 bases at V and 8 bases at J, with 17 bases in the middle.

This chain's CDR3 is CASSLFGGSGYEQYV. The CDR3 DNA reads TGTGCCAGCAGCTTATTTGGGGGGTCTGGCTACGAGCAGTACGTC. The V call is TRBV11-2, the J call TRBJ2-7; D perhaps matches TRBD2 (6 bases). This CDR3 has 15 residues. The V end lost 2 bases, the J end lost 3 bases, and 14 bases lay between the germline ends. CDR1 is SGHAT, CDR2 FQNNGV, per germline.

The V call is TRBV7-7, the J call TRBJ2-1; 13 nucleotides align to TRBD2. The V gene's germline CDR1 is SSHAT and CDR2 FNYEAQ (reference sequence). The CDR3 is made up of 15 amino acids. The J segment lost 9 bases and the V segment lost 8 bases, leaving 10 bases of the junction unmatched. This CDR3 is CASSNGLAGEGEQFF. DNA of the CDR3: TGTGCCAGCTCCAACGGACTAGCGGGAGAGGGTGAGCAGTTCTTC.

The chain links TRBV20-1 to TRBJ2-5; 8 bases agree with TRBD1. Germline lookup yields CDR1 DFQATT and CDR2 SNEGSKA (reference sequence). The CDR3 runs to 18 residues. Unmatched junction bases numbered 15, after V lost 3 bases and J lost 0 bases. CDR3 loop: CSASVMRRDRLYQETQYF. The CDR3, as DNA: TGCAGTGCTAGTGTTATGCGAAGGGACAGGCTTTACCAAGAGACCCAGTACTTC.

This chain links TRBV6-1 with TRBJ1-2; 10 bases match TRBD1. This CDR3 contains 16 residues. Trimming took 4 bases from V and 3 from J; bases not matched to a gene: 8. From germline, CDR1 is MNHNS and CDR2 SASEGT. The CDR3: CASSAAGTGVDYGYTF. In DNA, the CDR3 is TGTGCCAGCAGTGCAGCCGGGACAGGGGTCGACTATGGCTACACCTTC.

The chain carries TRBV5-6 and TRBJ1-6; no definite D call. The CDR3 contains 16 residues. Germline V lookup: CDR1 SGHDT, CDR2 YYEEEE. Trimming pared 4 bases from V and 6 bases from J, leaving 17 bases between. The CDR3 DNA reads as TGTGCCAGCAGCCCAAACCTGGGCCAGATTAATTCACCCCTCCACTTT. This codes for CASSPNLGQINSPLHF.

The CDR3 nucleotides read TGTGCCAGCTCAGGAAACAGGGGCAGGAGCAATCAGCCCCAGCATTTT. Protein: CASSGNRGRSNQPQHF. The rearrangement joins TRBV18 to TRBJ1-5; 7 bases align to TRBD1. This CDR3 is 16 amino acids long. With V trimmed by 5 bases and J by 1 base, 8 bases remained unmatched. In germline, CDR1 is KGHSH, CDR2 LQKENI.

The V gene is TRBV5-6, the J gene TRBJ1-4; D is possibly TRBD1 (5 bases). CDR3 length: 13 amino acids. V lost 2 bases and J lost 7, with 9 bases in between. Germline values: CDR1 SGHDT, CDR2 YYEEEE. CDR3 in DNA: TGTGCCAGCAGCTTTGGGGGGACTGAAAAACTGTTTTTT. It is translated as CASSFGGTEKLFF.

This clone was seen more than once but under ten times. The gene calls are TRBV25-1 and TRBJ2-1, with TRBD2 matching 10 bases. CDR3 length: 17 residues. The junction had 12 bases not matched to a gene; V was cut back by 3 bases and J by 7 bases. Germline CDR1 MGHDK, CDR2 SYGVNS. DNA of the CDR3: TGTGCCAGCAGTGAGGGCTACGTAGCGGGAGGCGAGAATGAGCAGTTCTTC. As protein: CASSEGYVAGGENEQFF.

This clone appeared once. The chain combines TRBV2 with TRBJ1-6; D is uncertain. The CDR3 length is 13 residues. Deletions cut 7 bases from V and 3 bases from J, with 7 bases between. The germline V gene has CDR1 SNHLY and CDR2 FYNNEI. CDR3 DNA: TGTGCCAGCAAGCCCATCTATAATTCACCCCTCCACTTT. Its protein is CASKPIYNSPLHF.

This chain links TRBV4-1 with TRBJ2-1, with D possibly TRBD2 on 5 matching bases. The germline CDR1 and CDR2 sequences are MGHRA and YSYEKL. With 0 bases removed from V and 3 bases from J, the gap between germline ends came to 9 bases. The CDR3 is 15 residues long. In nucleotides, the CDR3 is TGCGCCAGCAGCCAAGATAGAACTAGCTACAATGAGCAGTTCTTC. It is translated as CASSQDRTSYNEQFF.

This chain joins TRBV5-1 and TRBJ2-3; tentatively, D is TRBD2 (5 bases). CDR1 and CDR2 from the germline V gene are SGHRS and YFSETQ. V shed 4 bases and J shed 0 bases, with 12 bases lying between them. CDR3 size: 15 residues. The CDR3 nucleotides are TGCGCCAGCAGCGGGAGACACATGAGCACAGATACGCAGTATTTT. This sequence encodes CASSGRHMSTDTQYF.

The V gene is TRBV29-1, the J gene TRBJ2-1; TRBD2 aligns across 12 bases. The CDR3 extends over 13 amino acids. The germline V gene encodes CDR1 SQVTM and CDR2 ANQGSEA. The junction had 4 bases not matched to a gene; V was cut back by 3 bases and J by 10 bases. The CDR3 nucleotides are TGCAGCGTTGAGGGACTAGCGGGCTACGAGCAGTTCTTC. It codes for CSVEGLAGYEQFF.

The chain uses TRBV5-1 and TRBJ2-5; a weak D match, TRBD1 (6 bases). V gave up 2 bases and J gave up 3 bases, with 8 bases separating them. In germline, CDR1 is SGHRS, CDR2 YFSETQ. The CDR3 is 13 residues long. The DNA for the CDR3 is TGCGCCAGCAGCTTAGGACAGAAAGAGACCCAGTACTTC. Amino acid sequence: CASSLGQKETQYF. The full variable domain, in which reference TRBV5-1 and TRBJ2-5 provide the parts outside the CDR3, is KAGVTQTPRYLIKTRGQQVTLSCSPISGHRSVSWYQQTPGQGLQFLFEYFSETQRNKGNFPGRFSGRQFSNSRSEMNVSTLELGDSALYLCASSLGQKETQYFGPGTRLLVL.

The CDR3 reads CASSHRDRTGLAGYEQFF. For the CDR3, the DNA is TGTGCCAGCTCACACCGGGACCGGACGGGACTAGCTGGCTATGAGCAGTTCTTC. The chain recombines TRBV18 with TRBJ2-1, with TRBD2 matching over 9 bases. The CDR3 sequence is 18 residues long. Germline-derived CDR1 and CDR2 are KGHSH and LQKENI. V was clipped by 4 bases and J by 8 bases; unmatched bases: 18.